The entry below gives a single TCR beta chain sequence along with its context. What it binds is not known. These data come from a study of T cell repertoires in cytomegalovirus infection. Whole-study context: Well-studied HLA-B-restricted epitopes and recently identified HLA-C-restricted epitopes of CMV were both used in the study. In public TCR beta signatures, there were indications of both CMV infection and matching HLA type. Overall study results and limits: In two of eight donors, the top clonotype was HLA-C-restricted CMV-specific. The study identified carriers of CMV plus the relevant HLA from cumulative public TCR beta family frequency.

Trimming took off 2 bases at V and 6 bases at J, with 8 bases between the two ends. The length of the CDR3 is 13 residues. CDR1 and CDR2 (germline): SNHLY, FYNNEI. TCRdb redid the calling of the reads with MiXCR, one entry per CDR3 protein. The sample shows about 110,000 distinct CDR3 sequences, about 30% of them seen only once. The receptor comes from a human donor in good health (CMV status not recorded). Some clones in this sample may be carry-over from other donors' samples. This sequence joins TRBV2 and TRBJ2-1; perhaps TRBD2 as D (6 bases). Sequences were derived from CD8+ T cells from cultured PBMCs, sampled from culture after CMV antigen stimulation. CDR3 amino acids: CASSELTSNEQFF. The CDR3 nucleotides read TGTGCCAGCAGTGAACTGACTAGCAATGAGCAGTTCTTC. The full variable domain, its missing parts supplied by reference TRBV2 and TRBJ2-1, is EPEVTQTPSHQVTQMGQEVILRCVPISNHLYFYWYRQILGQKVEFLVSFYNNEISEKSEIFDDQFSVERPDGSNFTLKIRSTKLEDSAMYFCASSELTSNEQFFGPGTRLTVL.